The 15 T cell receptor beta chains reported below all come from one sample, sequenced in a study of blood T cell repertoires in COVID-19. Repertoires were generated with immunoSEQ multiplex PCR, while TCRdb's copy carries only in-frame clones and drops some. Seen here are tens of thousands of clones, 72% observed once, and the top ten hold about 22%. The sequenced sample consisted of peripheral blood. These TCRs come from a woman aged 55-75 years in a cohort sampled during active or convalescent COVID-19.

The sample holds one count of this clone. The chain has TRBV2 and TRBJ1-2; a weak D match, TRBD1 (6 bases). V dropped 5 bases and J dropped 6 bases, with 13 bases sitting between them. This CDR3 is 13 amino acids long. Germline-derived CDR1 and CDR2 are SNHLY and FYNNEI. The CDR3 reads CASSPRTENGYTF. CDR3 in DNA: TGTGCCAGCAGTCCCCGGACAGAGAATGGCTACACCTTC.

The V and J genes are TRBV9 and TRBJ2-5; TRBD1 might be the D (6 bases). Germline CDR1 SGDLS, CDR2 YYNGEE. The CDR3 is made up of 15 amino acids. V gave up 3 bases and J gave up 2 bases, with 14 bases separating them. The CDR3 coding sequence is TGTGCCAGCAGCGGACAGATAGGACAGCAAGAGACCCAGTACTTC. Protein: CASSGQIGQQETQYF. Using reference TRBV9 and TRBJ2-5 for the parts outside the CDR3, the full variable domain is DSGVTQTPKHLITATGQRVTLRCSPRSGDLSVYWYQQSLDQGLQFLIQYYNGEERAKGNILERFSAQQFPDLHSELNLSSLELGDSALYFCASSGQIGQQETQYFGPGTRLLVL.

J is TRBJ1-4 and V is TRBV5-6; D ambiguous. Between the trimmed V and J ends, which lost 1 base and 5 bases, there was a span of 3 bases. This CDR3 is 12 amino acids long. CDR1 and CDR2 (germline): SGHDT, YYEEEE. The CDR3 loop is CASSLLNEKLFF. Written as DNA, the CDR3 is TGTGCCAGCAGCTTGCTAAATGAAAAACTGTTTTTT.

CDR3 sequence (DNA): TGTGCCAGCAGCCGCTCGGGGGGGGTGGGGTATGAGCAGTTCTTC. Translating gives CASSRSGGVGYEQFF. V is TRBV27 and J is TRBJ2-1, with 8 positions matching TRBD2. V was clipped by 6 bases and J by 8 bases; unmatched bases: 12. The germline V gene has CDR1 MNHEY and CDR2 SMNVEV (reference sequence). The CDR3 runs to 15 residues.

The gene calls are TRBV18 and TRBJ2-5; 9 bases are shared with TRBD1. The CDR3 spans 16 residues. CDR1 is KGHSH, CDR2 LQKENI, per germline. The junction had 7 bases not matched to a gene; V was cut back by 1 base and J by 4 bases. Here the CDR3 reads CASSPQVTGGRETQYF. CDR3 nucleotide sequence: TGTGCCAGCTCACCACAAGTTACAGGGGGCAGAGAGACCCAGTACTTC. The full variable domain, its missing parts supplied by reference TRBV18 and TRBJ2-5, is NAGVMQNPRHLVRRRGQEARLRCSPMKGHSHVYWYRQLPEEGLKFMVYLQKENIIDESGMPKERFSAEFPKEGPSILRIQQVVRGDSAAYFCASSPQVTGGRETQYFGPGTRLLVL.

The chain combines TRBV5-5 with TRBJ1-3; D is possibly TRBD1 (6 bases). Germline V gene data show CDR1 as SGHKS and CDR2 as YYEKEE (reference sequence). The CDR3 is made up of 15 amino acids. V lost 0 bases to trimming and J lost 4 bases, with 11 bases between them. This CDR3 reads CASSLEQGSGNTIYF. The CDR3 coding sequence is TGTGCCAGCAGCTTGGAGCAGGGGTCAGGAAACACCATATATTTT.

This rearrangement joins TRBV4-1 to TRBJ2-6; no firm D call. CDR1 and CDR2 (germline): MGHRA, YSYEKL. V lost 0 bases and J lost 2, with 5 bases in between. CDR3 length: 15 residues. The CDR3 loop reads CASSQDGPGANVLTF. The DNA of the CDR3 is TGCGCCAGCAGCCAAGATGGCCCTGGGGCCAACGTCCTGACTTTC.

The chain carries TRBV5-1 and TRBJ1-4; D is unclear. V lost 1 base and J 5 bases, leaving 9 bases between the germline ends. CDR3 length: 14 amino acids. Germline values: CDR1 SGHRS, CDR2 YFSETQ. The CDR3, as DNA: TGCGCCAGCAGCTTGTCTACTCGGAATGAAAAACTGTTTTTT. Translation: CASSLSTRNEKLFF. The full variable domain, rest sourced from reference TRBV5-1 and TRBJ1-4, is KAGVTQTPRYLIKTRGQQVTLSCSPISGHRSVSWYQQTPGQGLQFLFEYFSETQRNKGNFPGRFSGRQFSNSRSEMNVSTLELGDSALYLCASSLSTRNEKLFFGSGTQLSVL.

This rearrangement joins TRBV7-3 to TRBJ2-1; 7 bases match TRBD2. V trimming: 5 bases; J trimming: 6 bases; junction bases outside the gene matches: 10. The CDR3 length is 15 residues. Germline V gene data show CDR1 as SGHTA and CDR2 as FQGTGA. CDR3 region: CASSQYGTKGNEQFF. CDR3 DNA sequence: TGTGCCAGCAGCCAGTACGGGACTAAAGGCAATGAGCAGTTCTTC. The entire variable domain, with the rest obtained from reference TRBV7-3 and TRBJ2-1, is as follows: GAGVSQTPSNKVTEKGKYVELRCDPISGHTALYWYRQSLGQGPEFLIYFQGTGAADDSGLPNDRFFAVRPEGSVSTLKIQRTERGDSAVYLCASSQYGTKGNEQFFGPGTRLTVL.

This clone occurred a few times. The chain couples TRBV19 to TRBJ1-4; tentative D call: TRBD1 (5 bases). Germline V CDR1 and CDR2: LNHDA, SQIVND (reference sequence). The length of the CDR3 is 16 residues. V lost 6 bases and J 8 bases, leaving 22 bases between the germline ends. The DNA of the CDR3 is TGTGCCAGTAGCATAAGGGGAGGAGGAGGAGGAGAAAAACTGTTTTTT. Its translation is CASSIRGGGGGEKLFF.

The sample holds a few counts of this clone. V gene TRBV6-2 or TRBV6-3 combines with J gene TRBJ1-5, with a weak D call TRBD1 (5 bases). V shed 5 bases and J shed 3 bases, with 23 bases lying between them. CDR1 and CDR2 (germline): MNHEY, SVGEGT. The CDR3 loop spans 18 amino acids. CDR3 amino acids: CASSPRAGDGHYNQPQHF. CDR3 sequence (DNA): TGTGCCAGCAGTCCAAGGGCGGGGGACGGACATTACAATCAGCCCCAGCATTTT.

The genes are TRBV2 and TRBJ2-1, with 8 bases that match TRBD2. CDR3 length equals 15 residues. V gave up 7 bases and J gave up 3 bases; unmatched junction bases: 8. The germline CDR1 and CDR2 sequences are SNHLY and FYNNEI. The DNA for the CDR3 is TGTGCCAGCACCCTGCTCCGGGGGGGCTACAATGAGCAGTTCTTC. Translated: CASTLLRGGYNEQFF.

This chain joins TRBV6-5 and TRBJ1-1; D uncertain. Trimming pared 3 bases from V and 1 base from J, leaving 12 bases between. This CDR3 spans 15 amino acids. Per germline, CDR1 MNHEY and CDR2 SVGAGI. The CDR3 DNA reads TGTGCCAGCAGTTATCACGGACGGGAGAACACTGAAGCTTTCTTT. It codes for CASSYHGRENTEAFF.

A few counts support this clone. This rearrangement joins TRBV20-1 to TRBJ1-2; no reliable D call. The CDR3 length is 11 residues. Germline V gives CDR1 DFQATT, CDR2 SNEGSKA (reference sequence). V lost 6 bases to trimming and J lost 4 bases, with 9 bases between them. Written as DNA, the CDR3 is TGCAGTGCCCTAATCGTCTATGGCTACACCTTC. The encoded protein is CSALIVYGYTF.

This CDR3 is CASSLAGTRSGNEQFF. The CDR3 DNA follows: TGCGCCAGCAGCTTGGCCGGGACTCGAAGTGGCAATGAGCAGTTCTTC. The chain combines TRBV5-1 with TRBJ2-1; D perhaps matches TRBD2 (6 bases). The ends were cut back, 0 bases at V and 6 bases at J, with 16 bases in the middle. The germline V gene has CDR1 SGHRS and CDR2 YFSETQ. The CDR3 is made up of 16 amino acids. Looking up the rest from reference TRBV5-1 and TRBJ2-1 gives the full variable domain: KAGVTQTPRYLIKTRGQQVTLSCSPISGHRSVSWYQQTPGQGLQFLFEYFSETQRNKGNFPGRFSGRQFSNSRSEMNVSTLELGDSALYLCASSLAGTRSGNEQFFGPGTRLTVL.